This T cell receptor (beta chain) derives from a study of T cell repertoires in cytomegalovirus infection. Concerning this clonotype itself: Its antigen is as yet unknown.

One entry per CDR3 protein results from TCRdb running MiXCR on the reads. The sample lists 680,000 or so distinct CDR3 sequences, around 31% occurring once. Per germline, CDR1 SGHTA and CDR2 FQGNSA. The CDR3 is made up of 12 amino acids. Trimming cost V 4 bases and J 5 bases, with 9 bases left between them. The clonotype originates from a human donor in good health (CMV status not recorded). Some clones in this sample may be carry-over from other donors' samples. The starting material was cultured PBMCs, obtained from culture after CMV antigen stimulation. The genes are TRBV7-2 and TRBJ2-7, with D uncertain. CDR3 sequence (DNA): TGTGCCAGCAGCTGGCAGTTCAACGAGCAGTACTTC. The encoded protein is CASSWQFNEQYF.